This T cell receptor (beta chain) was found in a study of blood T cell repertoires in COVID-19. Assay: immunoSEQ multiplex PCR; the TCRdb copy retains only in-frame clones and omits some. Of about 260,000 clones detected, 86% appear once; the ten largest clones hold around 9%. The CDR3 has 20 residues. V shed 0 bases and J 4 bases; nucleotides not matched to a gene: 15. Germline V gives CDR1 MNHNS, CDR2 SASEGT. Sequencing was performed on peripheral blood. The rearrangement links TRBV6-1 to TRBJ1-5; TRBD1 matches 10 bases. This receptor was identified in a man aged 40-50 years with active or convalescent COVID-19. For the CDR3, the DNA is TGTGCCAGCAGTGAAGCCACCGATCTAAGACGGGACAGGGGTAATCAGCCCCAGCATTTT. This sequence encodes CASSEATDLRRDRGNQPQHF.